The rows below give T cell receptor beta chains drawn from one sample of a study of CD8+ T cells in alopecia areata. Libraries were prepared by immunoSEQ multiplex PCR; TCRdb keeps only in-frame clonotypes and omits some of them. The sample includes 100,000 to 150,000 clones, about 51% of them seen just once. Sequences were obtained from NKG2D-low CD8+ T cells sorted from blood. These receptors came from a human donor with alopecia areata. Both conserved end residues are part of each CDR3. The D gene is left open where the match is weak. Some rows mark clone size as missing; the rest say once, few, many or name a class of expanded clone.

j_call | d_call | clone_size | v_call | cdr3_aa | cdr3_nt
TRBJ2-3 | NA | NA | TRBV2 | CASRGHTQYF | TGTGCCAGCAGAGGACATACGCAGTATTTT
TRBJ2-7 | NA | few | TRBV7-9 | CASSSSAGYEQYF | TGTGCCAGCAGCTCGTCGGCCGGCTACGAGCAGTACTTC
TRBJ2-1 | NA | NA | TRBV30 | CAWSTHEQFF | TGTGCCTGGAGCACCCATGAGCAGTTCTTC
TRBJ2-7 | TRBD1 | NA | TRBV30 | CAWSVGTGIYEQYF | TGTGCCTGGAGTGTAGGGACAGGGATCTACGAGCAGTACTTC
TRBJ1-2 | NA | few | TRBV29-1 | CSVEDQQGSNYGYTF | TGCAGCGTTGAAGATCAACAGGGATCAAACTATGGCTACACCTTC
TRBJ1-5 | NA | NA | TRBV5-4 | CASGEGPDQPQHF | TGTGCCAGCGGAGAGGGACCGGATCAGCCCCAGCATTTT
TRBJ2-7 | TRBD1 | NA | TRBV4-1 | CASSRHASTGVFVEQYF | TGCGCCAGCAGCCGCCATGCTTCGACAGGGGTTTTTGTCGAGCAGTACTTC
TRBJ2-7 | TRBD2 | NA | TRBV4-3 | CASSPGLGRYEQYF | TGCGCCAGCAGCCCGGGACTAGGGCGCTACGAGCAGTACTTC
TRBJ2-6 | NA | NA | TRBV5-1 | CASSMDLSGANVLTF | TGCGCCAGCAGCATGGACCTCTCTGGGGCCAACGTCCTGACTTTC
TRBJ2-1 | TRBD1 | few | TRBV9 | CASSVTGGNEQFF | TGTGCCAGCAGCGTAACAGGGGGCAATGAGCAGTTCTTC
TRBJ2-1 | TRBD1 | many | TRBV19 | CASSIIIGTGGDEQFF | TGTGCCAGTAGTATTATCATCGGGACAGGGGGTGATGAGCAGTTCTTC
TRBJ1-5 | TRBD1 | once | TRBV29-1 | CSVDTGTGEGTQHF | TGCAGCGTGGATACCGGGACAGGGGAAGGGACCCAGCATTTT
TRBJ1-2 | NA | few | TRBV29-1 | CSVDEGLTGYTF | TGCAGCGTTGACGAGGGACTAACCGGCTACACCTTC
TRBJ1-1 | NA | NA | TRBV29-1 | CSPVYDTEAFF | TGCAGCCCTGTCTACGACACTGAAGCTTTCTTT
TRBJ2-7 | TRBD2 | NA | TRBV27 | CASSFGLAGTGTYF | TGTGCCAGCAGTTTTGGTCTAGCGGGAACCGGCACGTACTTC
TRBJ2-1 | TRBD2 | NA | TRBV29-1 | CSVESGLAGGHEQFF | TGCAGCGTTGAAAGCGGACTAGCGGGGGGCCATGAGCAGTTCTTC
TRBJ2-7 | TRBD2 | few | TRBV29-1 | CSVEGETSGGAREQYF | TGCAGCGTTGAAGGCGAAACTAGCGGGGGGGCGAGAGAGCAGTACTTC
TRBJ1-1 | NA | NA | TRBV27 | CASSFRGAEAFF | TGTGCCAGCAGTTTTAGAGGGGCTGAAGCTTTCTTT
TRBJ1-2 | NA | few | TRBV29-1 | CSVEGFLKPEGLSYTF | TGCAGCGTTGAAGGCTTCTTAAAACCGGAGGGACTGAGCTACACCTTC
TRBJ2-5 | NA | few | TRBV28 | CASSLETGTSETQYF | TGTGCCAGCAGTTTAGAAACAGGTACATCTGAGACCCAGTACTTC
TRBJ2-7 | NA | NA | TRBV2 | CASSDISISYEQYF | TGTGCCAGCAGTGACATCAGTATCTCCTACGAGCAGTACTTC
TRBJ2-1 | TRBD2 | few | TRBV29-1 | CSAHGDIRPTSGKSNEQFF | TGCAGCGCCCATGGCGATATAAGACCGACTAGCGGGAAGAGCAATGAGCAGTTCTTC
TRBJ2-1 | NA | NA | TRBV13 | CASSSENNEQFF | TGTGCCAGCAGCTCCGAAAACAATGAGCAGTTCTTC
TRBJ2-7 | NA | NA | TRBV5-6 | CASSLGAAIYEQYF | TGTGCCAGCAGCTTGGGGGCGGCGATTTACGAGCAGTACTTC
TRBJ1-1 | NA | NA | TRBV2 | CASSQRANTEAFF | TGTGCCAGCAGTCAGAGGGCTAACACTGAAGCTTTCTTT
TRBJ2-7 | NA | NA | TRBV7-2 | CASSLARATYEQYF | TGTGCCAGCAGCTTAGCGCGGGCCACCTACGAGCAGTACTTC
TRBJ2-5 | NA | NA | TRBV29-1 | CSVVATEETQYF | TGCAGCGTTGTAGCGACAGAAGAGACCCAGTACTTC
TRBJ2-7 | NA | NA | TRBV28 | CASNWGRDTIRQYF | TGTGCCAGCAATTGGGGCCGGGACACCATAAGGCAGTACTTC
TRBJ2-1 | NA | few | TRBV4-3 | CASSQSVGGEYNEQFF | TGCGCCAGCAGCCAATCCGTGGGGGGAGAATACAATGAGCAGTTCTTC
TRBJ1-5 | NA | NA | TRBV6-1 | CASRARGSDNQPQHF | TGTGCCAGCAGAGCCCGGGGTTCTGACAATCAGCCCCAGCATTTT
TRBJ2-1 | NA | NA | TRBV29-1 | CSVIGSVRSYNEQFF | TGCAGCGTTATCGGTAGCGTGAGGTCCTACAATGAGCAGTTCTTC
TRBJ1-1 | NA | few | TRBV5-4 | CASSLGATEAFF | TGTGCCAGCAGCTTGGGGGCCACTGAAGCTTTCTTT